The clone carrying this TCR beta chain was seen just once. Distinct nucleotide sequences in the sample also encode this CDR3. Only in-frame clones appear in the TCRdb table, and some are missing; sequencing was by immunoSEQ multiplex PCR. In the table there are tens of thousands of clones, 82% of which are singletons. Germline V lookup: CDR1 SNHLY, CDR2 FYNNEI. The ends were cut back, 6 bases at V and 5 bases at J, with 13 bases in the middle. This CDR3 comprises 13 residues. This sample is drawn from a study of PD-L1 blockade in urothelial cancer. Looking at the study overall: Patients initiated atezolizumab in about 2014 at 1,200 mg intravenously every 3 weeks. Blood was evaluated 3 weeks (second dose) and 6 weeks after therapy began.

Each patient gave between 1 and 8 samples, pretreatment and on-treatment. V is TRBV2 and J is TRBJ1-2, with D possibly being TRBD1 (5 bases). The TCR comes from a man between 65 and 85 years old with urothelial cancer. The specimen comprised PBMCs, sampled around atezolizumab (anti-PD-L1) treatment. CDR3 residues: CASSELQGYGYTF. The CDR3 region has the DNA TGTGCCAGCAGCGAACTGCAGGGTTATGGCTACACCTTC.